The 6 T cell receptor beta chains below come from one sample, sequenced in a study of blood T cells in healthy people across ages. A second roughly 6 to 11 cycle PCR used barcoded and J-beta primers. TCRdb re-called the 5' RACE reads through MiXCR, storing one row per CDR3 protein. The sample contains hundreds of thousands of distinct CDR3 sequences, around 68% of which appear only once. Sample: blood. Every receptor here comes from a young man in good health.

In its sample, this clonotype was seen once. V and J are TRBV4-3 and TRBJ1-2, with 9 bases identical to TRBD1. This CDR3 has 16 residues. V lost 1 base to trimming and J lost 2 bases; unmatched junction nucleotides: 5. In germline, CDR1 is LGHNA, CDR2 YSLEER. Written as DNA, the CDR3 is TGCGCCAGCAGCCAAGTCACAGGGGGCGGCAACTATGGCTACACCTTC. It is translated as CASSQVTGGGNYGYTF.

The chain has TRBV2 and TRBJ1-5, with unresolved D. The CDR3 extends over 14 amino acids. Trimming took off 2 bases at V and 5 bases at J, with 10 bases between the two ends. The germline CDR1 and CDR2 sequences are SNHLY and FYNNEI. The CDR3 loop reads CASSELGRDQPQHF. DNA of the CDR3: TGTGCCAGCAGTGAATTGGGTAGGGATCAGCCCCAGCATTTT.

V is TRBV15 and J is TRBJ1-2; D gene unclear. CDR3 length: 13 amino acids. The germline gives CDR1 LNHNV, CDR2 YYDKDF (reference sequence). The germline V and J ends were trimmed by 0 bases and 6 bases, with 8 bases remaining between them. The CDR3 DNA sequence: TGTGCCACCAGCAGAGATCACAAGGATGGCTACACCTTC. Translation: CATSRDHKDGYTF.

The chain couples TRBV6-1 to TRBJ1-4, with 7 bases that match TRBD1. The CDR3 length is 14 residues. The germline V gene encodes CDR1 MNHNS and CDR2 SASEGT. V was pared by 6 bases and J by 5 bases, with 6 bases of the junction left unmatched. CDR3 residues: CASRGQSGNEKLFF. The CDR3 nucleotides are TGTGCCAGCAGGGGACAGTCCGGGAATGAAAAACTGTTTTTT.

This clonotype was seen a few times. The chain couples TRBV9 to TRBJ2-7; D might be TRBD1 (5 bases). CDR3 length: 13 residues. The germline V and J ends were trimmed by 2 bases and 2 bases, with 8 bases remaining between them. Germline lookup yields CDR1 SGDLS and CDR2 YYNGEE. CDR3 nucleotides: TGTGCCAGCAGCGTGGACACCACCTACGAGCAGTACTTC. It specifies CASSVDTTYEQYF.

This clonotype was counted a single time. V and J are TRBV14 and TRBJ2-7; TRBD2 matches 7 bases. V dropped 3 bases and J dropped 2; count of bases not matched to a gene: 10. This CDR3 spans 16 amino acids. CDR1 is SGHDN and CDR2 is FVKESK in the germline V gene. The CDR3 DNA is TGTGCCAGCAGCCAGCTTGGGAGGGGCAATCCCTACGAGCAGTACTTC. Translation gives CASSQLGRGNPYEQYF.